This T cell receptor beta chain was retrieved from a study of T cell responses to AZD1222 COVID-19 vaccine. Overall study results and limits: CD4 TCRs associated with vaccination spanned spike, dominating at 160-218 and 743-854. Nearly half of spike-specific TCRs reportedly target variant regions that are unmutated in the B.1.351 and B.1.1.7 variants.

Points on this clone: Its antigen is not identified.

Sequencing was performed with immunoSEQ multiplex PCR; in TCRdb, only in-frame clones are kept and a portion is missing. The data hold over 150,000 clones, with 90% observed a single time. This sample comprised peripheral blood, obtained on day 0 of AZD1222 vaccination. The clonotype was recovered from an adult in good health.

The DNA for the CDR3 is TGTGCCAGCAGTTTTGAGGGCCACTACTCCTACAATGAGCAGTTCTTC. It encodes CASSFEGHYSYNEQFF. The gene calls are TRBV27 and TRBJ2-1; maybe TRBD2 (5 bases). Germline CDR1 MNHEY, CDR2 SMNVEV (reference sequence). Trimming took off 3 bases at V and 0 bases at J, with 12 bases between the two ends. This CDR3 has 16 residues.